This passage covers 15 T cell receptor beta chains from one sample sequenced in a study of T cell responses to AZD1222 COVID-19 vaccine. The protocol was immunoSEQ multiplex PCR, while the TCRdb copy is restricted to in-frame clones and leaves out a portion. This repertoire shows around 150,000 clones, about 89% found once; its top ten account for roughly 1.2%. The sequencing used peripheral blood, collected 28 days after the second AZD1222 dose. The source is an adult who received the AZD1222 COVID-19 vaccine.

V gene TRBV7-9 combines with J gene TRBJ1-4, with 8 bases fitting TRBD1. Germline trimming cut 5 bases from V and 6 bases from J; bases unmatched to any gene: 8. The CDR3 has 15 amino acids. Germline V gene sequence: CDR1 SEHNR, CDR2 FQNEAQ (reference sequence). The CDR3 DNA reads TGTGCCAGCAGCATGAGACAGGGGATAGATGAAAAACTGTTTTTT. Protein product: CASSMRQGIDEKLFF.

The J gene is TRBJ2-7, the V gene TRBV4-2; D gene ambiguous. V dropped 0 bases and J dropped 6 bases, with 9 bases sitting between them. Germline-derived CDR1 and CDR2 are LGHNA and YNFKEQ. The CDR3 runs to 13 residues. Written as DNA, the CDR3 is TGTGCCAGCAGCCAAGAAGGTAGAAGCGAGCAGTACTTC. This encodes CASSQEGRSEQYF.

This clone was observed once. The rearrangement joins TRBV11-3 to TRBJ2-1; TRBD1 agrees at 7 bases. V lost 8 bases to trimming and J lost 9 bases; unmatched junction nucleotides: 7. This CDR3 region has 12 residues. The germline V gene encodes CDR1 SGHNT and CDR2 YENEEA. The CDR3 sequence: CASSPGTAEQFF. In DNA, the CDR3 is TGTGCCAGCTCTCCCGGGACAGCTGAGCAGTTCTTC.

CDR3 coding DNA: TGTGCCAGCAGCCCCTCTACGGTGGTCGCCAGGGTGGGATACGAGCAGTACTTC. As protein: CASSPSTVVARVGYEQYF. This chain links TRBV5-4 with TRBJ2-7; possible D gene TRBD1, 5 bases. The germline V and J ends were trimmed by 4 bases and 4 bases, with 27 bases remaining between them. The CDR3 has 18 amino acids. CDR1 and CDR2 from the germline V gene are SGHNT and YYREEE (reference sequence).

The rearrangement joins TRBV6-5 to TRBJ1-2, with a possible D match to TRBD1 (6 bases). V dropped 10 bases and J dropped 4 bases, with 16 bases sitting between them. Germline V gene data show CDR1 as MNHEY and CDR2 as SVGAGI. The CDR3 runs 13 residues. The chain's CDR3 is CATLRDIGYGYTF. The CDR3 region has the DNA TGTGCCACGCTCCGGGACATTGGCTATGGCTACACCTTC.

V is TRBV5-4 and J is TRBJ2-7; no definite D call. Germline V gene lookup returns CDR1 SGHNT and CDR2 YYREEE (reference sequence). The V gene lost 3 bases and the J gene lost 0 bases, with 10 bases spanning the gap. The CDR3 covers 14 residues. This CDR3 reads CASSYGPSSYEQYF. CDR3 DNA sequence: TGTGCCAGCAGCTACGGGCCCTCCTCCTACGAGCAGTACTTC.

V usage is TRBV5-4 and J usage is TRBJ1-1, with 7 bases that match TRBD1. V dropped 7 bases and J dropped 1; count of bases not matched to a gene: 4. Germline CDR1 and CDR2: SGHNT and YYREEE (reference sequence). This CDR3 is built from 13 residues. The CDR3 DNA reads TGTGCCAGCTCCGACAGGGCGAACACTGAAGCTTTCTTT. It specifies CASSDRANTEAFF. Using reference TRBV5-4 and TRBJ1-1 for the parts outside the CDR3, the full variable domain is ETGVTQSPTHLIKTRGQQVTLRCSSQSGHNTVSWYQQALGQGPQFIFQYYREEENGRGNFPPRFSGLQFPNYSSELNVNALELDDSALYLCASSDRANTEAFFGQGTRLTVV.

The table lists this clone with a count of one. V and J are TRBV18 and TRBJ1-3, with a weak D call TRBD1 (6 bases). In germline, CDR1 is KGHSH, CDR2 LQKENI. The CDR3 loop spans 18 amino acids. V was pared by 2 bases and J by 0 bases, with 17 bases between. CDR3 sequence: CASSPGQTPIDSGNTIYF. The CDR3 coding sequence is TGTGCCAGCTCACCAGGACAGACCCCGATAGACTCTGGAAACACCATATATTTT.

V and J are TRBV2 and TRBJ2-1, with a possible D match to TRBD1 (7 bases). CDR1 SNHLY and CDR2 FYNNEI come from the germline V gene. V lost 7 bases, J lost 7 bases, and 29 bases lay in between. The CDR3 runs 18 residues. CDR3 residues: CASKSRQGEAWGRNEQFF. CDR3 bases: TGTGCCAGCAAAAGTCGGCAGGGGGAGGCTTGGGGACGGAATGAGCAGTTCTTC.

V gene TRBV15 combines with J gene TRBJ2-5, with unresolved D. This CDR3 region has 12 residues. Trimming stripped 2 bases from V and 2 bases from J, with 3 bases between. Per germline, CDR1 LNHNV and CDR2 YYDKDF (reference sequence). CDR3 nucleotide sequence: TGTGCCACCAGCAGACGTCAAGAGACCCAGTACTTC. Its protein product is CATSRRQETQYF.

The rearrangement links TRBV14 to TRBJ2-1; 11 bases line up with TRBD1. J was trimmed by 10 bases and V by 4 bases; bases with no gene match: 6. The CDR3 totals 14 residues. Germline CDR1 is SGHDN and CDR2 is FVKESK. The CDR3 DNA sequence: TGTGCCAGCAGCCGGGACAGGGGGGCGGGGGAGCAGTTCTTC. This sequence encodes CASSRDRGAGEQFF. Full variable domain (outside the CDR3, taken from reference TRBV14 and TRBJ2-1): EAGVTQFPSHSVIEKGQTVTLRCDPISGHDNLYWYRRVMGKEIKFLLHFVKESKQDESGMPNNRFLAERTGGTYSTLKVQPAELEDSGVYFCASSRDRGAGEQFFGPGTRLTVL.

The J gene is TRBJ1-5, the V gene TRBV27, with a possible D match to TRBD1 (6 bases). The CDR3 is 15 residues long. Germline V gene data show CDR1 as MNHEY and CDR2 as SMNVEV (reference sequence). The V and J ends lost 2 bases and 4 bases respectively, with 12 bases between them. Here the CDR3 reads CASSLVRGANQPQHF. The CDR3 DNA sequence: TGTGCCAGCAGTTTAGTCAGGGGTGCGAATCAGCCCCAGCATTTT.

CDR3 bases: TGTGCCAGCAGTACAGGGCTTTATCAGCCCCAGCATTTT. Its translation is CASSTGLYQPQHF. The chain carries TRBV12-3 or TRBV12-4 and TRBJ1-5; D possibly corresponds to TRBD1 (6 bases). CDR3 length: 13 amino acids. V was pared by 5 bases and J by 5 bases, with 10 bases between.

The chain carries TRBV2 and TRBJ2-7; 7 bases fit TRBD2. Unmatched junction bases numbered 10, after V lost 6 bases and J lost 2 bases. The CDR3 extends over 15 amino acids. Germline V lookup: CDR1 SNHLY, CDR2 FYNNEI. CDR3 bases: TGTGCCAGCAGCCAGGGACGGGGGGTTCCCTACGAGCAGTACTTC. This codes for CASSQGRGVPYEQYF.

CDR3 coding DNA: TGCAGCGTTGTATCGCCCCAGGCAGTCAAGGAAGCTTTCTTT. Translated, it gives CSVVSPQAVKEAFF. The chain joins TRBV29-1 to TRBJ1-1; no reliable D call. The germline V and J ends were trimmed by 4 bases and 8 bases, with 20 bases remaining between them. The CDR3 covers 14 residues. Germline lookup yields CDR1 SQVTM and CDR2 ANQGSEA.